The 16 T cell receptor beta chains presented below share a single source sample, sequenced in a study of Graves' ophthalmopathy and Graves' hyperthyroidism. RNA transcripts were the source from which TCR beta CDR3 regions were amplified. HTBI primers were used in a first-round RT-PCR, which preceded a second-round multiplex PCR. Each CDR3 protein is one row after TCRdb ran MiXCR on the multiplex PCR reads. Among 300,000 to 400,000 distinct CDR3 sequences listed, about a sixth were seen once. Sequenced sample: peripheral blood. The receptors here all came from an adult man with Graves' ophthalmopathy.

Many counts were recorded for this clonotype. The chain joins TRBV7-9 to TRBJ1-2; TRBD1 matches 7 bases. The CDR3 spans 14 residues. V lost 5 bases, J lost 6 bases, and 9 bases stayed unmatched. Germline CDR1 SEHNR, CDR2 FQNEAQ (reference sequence). CDR3 DNA: TGTGCCAGCAGCCGAGCGGGAGGGGGCGATGGCTACACCTTC. Its protein product is CASSRAGGGDGYTF.

This clonotype was recorded many times. The V gene is TRBV5-1, the J gene TRBJ2-7; 9 bases are a match to TRBD2. The CDR3 runs to 15 residues. CDR1 is SGHRS, CDR2 YFSETQ, per germline. V lost 0 bases, J lost 3 bases, and 4 bases stayed unmatched. CDR3 protein: CASSLATSGHYEQYF. The CDR3 DNA sequence: TGCGCCAGCAGCTTGGCAACTAGCGGGCACTACGAGCAGTACTTC.

This clonotype was observed at least ten times. The V gene is TRBV6-5, the J gene TRBJ1-5; D remains unclear. Deletions cut 2 bases from V and 0 bases from J, with 8 bases between. Germline-derived CDR1 and CDR2 are MNHEY and SVGAGI. The CDR3 covers 15 residues. The CDR3 bases are TGTGCCAGCAGTTACCCAGAAAATAGCAATCAGCCCCAGCATTTT. Amino acid sequence: CASSYPENSNQPQHF.

This clonotype was observed at least ten times. This chain links TRBV9 with TRBJ1-3; no clear D. CDR1 is SGDLS, CDR2 YYNGEE, per germline. CDR3 length: 17 residues. With 5 bases removed from V and 0 bases from J, the gap between germline ends came to 18 bases. The CDR3 is CASSGLSGASSGNTIYF. CDR3 DNA: TGTGCCAGCAGTGGCCTGAGCGGCGCAAGCTCTGGAAACACCATATATTTT. Full variable domain (missing parts from reference TRBV9 and TRBJ1-3): DSGVTQTPKHLITATGQRVTLRCSPRSGDLSVYWYQQSLDQGLQFLIQYYNGEERAKGNILERFSAQQFPDLHSELNLSSLELGDSALYFCASSGLSGASSGNTIYFGEGSWLTVV.

As regards this clonotype: Because it lacks the conserved phenylalanine or tryptophan at the end, this CDR3 is likely a read error. The chain is built from TRBV2 and TRBJ2-6; 7 bases line up with TRBD1. This CDR3 has 18 residues. Trimming cost V 2 bases and J 1 base; bases outside gene matches: 8. Germline CDR1 reads SNHLY; CDR2 reads FYNNEI. The CDR3 nucleotides read TGTGCCAGCAGTGAACCCCTAGAGACAGGGTCTGGGGCCAACGTCCTGACTCTC. Translated, it gives CASSEPLETGSGANVLTL.

This clonotype was seen many times. The chain uses TRBV28 and TRBJ1-3; D ambiguous. The CDR3 sequence is 17 residues long. Trimming shortened V by 5 bases and J by 3 bases, and 20 bases separated the two germline ends. Germline V lookup: CDR1 MDHEN, CDR2 SYDVKM. The CDR3 sequence: CASSAQERFDGGNTIYF. Here the CDR3 DNA reads TGTGCCAGCAGTGCGCAGGAGAGGTTCGACGGTGGAAACACCATATATTTT. The variable domain in full, with the rest retrieved from reference TRBV28 and TRBJ1-3, is DVKVTQSSRYLVKRTGEKVFLECVQDMDHENMFWYRQDPGLGLRLIYFSYDVKMKEKGDIPEGYSVSREKKERFSLILESASTNQTSMYLCASSAQERFDGGNTIYFGEGSWLTVV.

This clonotype has a count of ten or more. V gene TRBV5-1 combines with J gene TRBJ1-5; weak D call: TRBD1 (5 bases). Per germline, CDR1 SGHRS and CDR2 YFSETQ. The V end lost 4 bases, the J end lost 4 bases, and 9 bases lay between the germline ends. The CDR3 sequence is 13 residues long. CDR3 loop: CASSRDRNQPQHF. In DNA, the CDR3 is TGCGCCAGCAGCCGGGACCGAAATCAGCCCCAGCATTTT. Full variable domain (missing parts from reference TRBV5-1 and TRBJ1-5): KAGVTQTPRYLIKTRGQQVTLSCSPISGHRSVSWYQQTPGQGLQFLFEYFSETQRNKGNFPGRFSGRQFSNSRSEMNVSTLELGDSALYLCASSRDRNQPQHFGDGTRLSIL.

This clonotype has ten or more counts. This sequence joins TRBV30 and TRBJ2-7, with D possibly matching TRBD1 (5 bases). Trimming removed 3 bases from V and 7 bases from J, with 10 bases in between. CDR1 is GTSNPN, CDR2 SVGIG, per germline (reference sequence). CDR3 length equals 11 residues. The CDR3 reads CAWSPQGEQYF. Here the CDR3 DNA reads TGTGCCTGGAGCCCCCAGGGTGAGCAGTACTTC. The complete variable domain, with remaining parts taken from reference TRBV30 and TRBJ2-7, reads SQTIHQWPATLVQPVGSPLSLECTVEGTSNPNLYWYRQAAGRGLQLLFYSVGIGQISSEVPQNLSASRPQDRQFILSSKKLLLSDSGFYLCAWSPQGEQYFGPGTRLTVT.

This clonotype has at least ten counts. V gene TRBV4-1 combines with J gene TRBJ2-7; maybe TRBD1 (6 bases). CDR3 size: 16 residues. CDR1 is MGHRA, CDR2 YSYEKL, per germline. Trimming took off 0 bases at V and 2 bases at J, with 14 bases between the two ends. CDR3 nucleotides: TGCGCCAGCAGCCAAGATCCCCAGACAGGAGCCTACGAGCAGTACTTC. Translation gives CASSQDPQTGAYEQYF.

This clonotype was detected ten times or more. The chain links TRBV6-1 to TRBJ2-2; possibly TRBD1 or TRBD2 for D (5 bases each). Germline V gene lookup returns CDR1 MNHNS and CDR2 SASEGT. The V gene lost 4 bases and the J gene lost 7 bases, with 13 bases spanning the gap. CDR3 length equals 14 residues. The CDR3 loop reads CASSGLGEIGELFF. CDR3 bases: TGTGCCAGCAGTGGGTTGGGGGAGATCGGGGAGCTGTTTTTT.

The V and J genes are TRBV27 and TRBJ2-7; 7 bases are shared with TRBD2. V was clipped by 6 bases and J by 2 bases; unmatched bases: 7. CDR1 is MNHEY, CDR2 SMNVEV, per germline (reference sequence). CDR3 length: 14 residues. In DNA, the CDR3 is TGTGCCAGCAGCAAGCGGGACCCACCCTACGAGCAGTACTTC. Its translation is CASSKRDPPYEQYF.

This clonotype showed up many times. The CDR3, as DNA: TGTGCCAGCAGTCCTATGGGGAACTCTGGAAACACCATATATTTT. This sequence encodes CASSPMGNSGNTIYF. The gene calls are TRBV12-3 or TRBV12-4 and TRBJ1-3, with no clear D. This CDR3 has 15 amino acids. V lost 5 bases and J 0 bases, leaving 11 bases between the germline ends.

This clonotype was seen at least ten times. The chain uses TRBV9 and TRBJ2-7; the D is unclear. This CDR3 is built from 14 residues. Per germline, CDR1 SGDLS and CDR2 YYNGEE. Trimming took 1 base from V and 0 from J, leaving 8 bases between them. The CDR3 DNA follows: TGTGCCAGCAGCGTATCGCCAGACTCCTACGAGCAGTACTTC. This codes for CASSVSPDSYEQYF.

The table lists this clonotype with many counts. The J gene is TRBJ1-5, the V gene TRBV2; TRBD1 might be the D (5 bases). Germline V CDR1 and CDR2: SNHLY, FYNNEI. Trimming removed 1 base at V and 2 bases at J, with 12 bases between. There are 16 residues in the CDR3. The CDR3 protein is CASSEVRGGGNQPQHF. DNA for the CDR3: TGTGCCAGCAGTGAAGTTAGGGGTGGCGGCAATCAGCCCCAGCATTTT.

This clonotype was detected a few times. The gene calls are TRBV20-1 and TRBJ1-4; D uncertain. The length of the CDR3 is 15 residues. V was cut by 0 bases and J by 5 bases, with 13 bases left in between. Germline lookup yields CDR1 DFQATT and CDR2 SNEGSKA (reference sequence). The CDR3 loop reads CSAREGRLQNEKLFF. The CDR3, as DNA: TGCAGTGCTAGAGAAGGGAGGCTGCAGAATGAAAAACTGTTTTTT.

This clonotype was recorded many times. The chain uses TRBV10-3 and TRBJ1-2; the match to TRBD1 covers 7 bases. The CDR3 contains 13 residues. Germline V lookup: CDR1 ENHRY, CDR2 SYGVKD. Germline trimming cut 8 bases from V and 6 bases from J; bases unmatched to any gene: 9. CDR3 DNA sequence: TGTGCCATCTGGGACAGCGAGGTCGATGGCTACACCTTC. It yields the protein CAIWDSEVDGYTF.